A selection of T cell receptor beta chains follows, all from one sample in a study of cytomegalovirus exposure and HLA in healthy donors. The table came from immunoSEQ multiplex PCR; TCRdb's copy has only in-frame clones and leaves some out. The data contain roughly 92,000 clones, approximately 80% of them singletons. Sequences were obtained from PBMCs. The receptors were gathered from a woman between 50 and 59 years old in good health and CMV-seropositive. Both conserved end residues are part of each CDR3. Fields, in order: clone size, J gene, V gene, CDR3 length, D gene, CDR3 DNA, CDR3 protein. A D gene is named only where the DNA matches it firmly. A clone size is listed for some rows: how often the clone was seen (once, few, many), or a class if it is expanded.

>few|TRBJ2-1|TRBV11-1|11|NA
TGTGCCAGCAGCTCTGACTATGAGCAGTTCTTC
CASSSDYEQFF
>NA|TRBJ1-2|TRBV27|12|NA
TGTGCCAGCAGCTCAGGGGTGGGCGGCTACACCTTC
CASSSGVGGYTF
>NA|TRBJ1-5|TRBV19|14|TRBD1
TGTGCCAGTAGTATACGACAGGGTAATCAGCCCCAGCATTTT
CASSIRQGNQPQHF
>NA|TRBJ2-5|TRBV21-1|15|NA
TGTGCCAGCAGCAAAGGGCGGGAGGGTTTCGAGACCCAGTACTTC
CASSKGREGFETQYF
>NA|TRBJ2-5|TRBV7-6|13|NA
TGTGCCAGCAGTTTCACAGGGCGGGAGACCCAGTACTTC
CASSFTGRETQYF
>once|TRBJ2-1|TRBV27|17|NA
TGTGCCAGCAGTAGACAGACAGGCCGGGTGGGGTACAATGAGCAGTTCTTC
CASSRQTGRVGYNEQFF
>NA|TRBJ2-5|TRBV11-3|14|NA
TGTGCCAGCAGCTTTTTAGCGGCACAAGAGACCCAGTACTTC
CASSFLAAQETQYF
>NA|TRBJ1-1|TRBV7-6|15|NA
TGTGCCAGCAGCCCCCTTCGGGATTTGAACACTGAAGCTTTCTTT
CASSPLRDLNTEAFF
>few|TRBJ2-7|TRBV7-9|15|TRBD1
TGTGCCAGCAGCTTTGAAGACAGGGGGGCCTACGAGCAGTACTTC
CASSFEDRGAYEQYF
>NA|TRBJ2-5|TRBV5-1|15|TRBD1
TGCGCCAGCAGCATGGACAGGGGATGGGGGGAGACCCAGTACTTC
CASSMDRGWGETQYF
>NA|TRBJ2-1|TRBV9|15|NA
TGTGCCAGCAGCGTAGCGGAGGGGCCCAACAATGAGCAGTTCTTC
CASSVAEGPNNEQFF
>NA|TRBJ1-1|TRBV6-5|13|NA
TGTGCCAGCAGTCGGACAGAGAACACTGAAGCTTTCTTT
CASSRTENTEAFF
>NA|TRBJ1-2|TRBV28|11|NA
TGTGCCACTTCTGAGAGGTATGGCTACACCTTC
CATSERYGYTF
>NA|TRBJ1-2|TRBV5-1|14|NA
TGCGCCAGCGGAACAGGGATAATGAACTATGGCTACACCTTC
CASGTGIMNYGYTF
>NA|TRBJ2-2|TRBV7-9|15|TRBD1
TGTGCCAGCAGGGACAGGGGAACGAACACCGGGGAGCTGTTTTTT
CASRDRGTNTGELFF
>NA|TRBJ1-2|TRBV2|14|NA
TGTGCCAGCAGTGAGGGCAGATTAAACTATGGCTACACCTTC
CASSEGRLNYGYTF
>NA|TRBJ2-3|TRBV2|14|TRBD1
TGTGCCAGCAGTCAGACAGGGGTAGGGGATACGCAGTATTTT
CASSQTGVGDTQYF
>NA|TRBJ1-2|TRBV14|14|NA
TGTGCCAGCAGCCTAGACCCCTTAAACTATGGCTACACCTTC
CASSLDPLNYGYTF
>NA|TRBJ1-3|TRBV5-8|15|NA
TGTGCCAGCAGCTTGGGCTCGGTATCTGGAAACACCATATATTTT
CASSLGSVSGNTIYF
>NA|TRBJ2-7|TRBV2|14|NA
TGTGCCAGCAGTTATACCGAGGGTGCGTACGAGCAGTACTTC
CASSYTEGAYEQYF
>NA|TRBJ2-1|TRBV4-1|16|TRBD2
TGTGCCAGCAGCCAAGCTCTAGCGGGGGGGGACGATGAGCAGTTCTTC
CASSQALAGGDDEQFF
>few|TRBJ2-1|TRBV27|15|TRBD2
TGTGCCAGCAGTTTATGGGCTAGAGGGGAGGGTGAGCAGTTCTTC
CASSLWARGEGEQFF
>NA|TRBJ1-2|TRBV10-3|13|TRBD1
TGTGCCGTCTCAGGGGGAACTAACTATGGCTACACCTTC
CAVSGGTNYGYTF
>NA|TRBJ1-6|TRBV6-1|16|NA
TGTGCCAGCAGTGAAGCGCTGACAGGAGATAATTCACCCCTCCACTTT
CASSEALTGDNSPLHF
>once|TRBJ2-2|TRBV5-8|12|NA
TGTGCCAGCAGCCTGAGTCCCCGGGAGTTGTTTTTT
CASSLSPRELFF
>NA|TRBJ2-1|TRBV18|17|NA
TGTGCCAGCTCACCAGGTCTACTAGTTGACTCCTACAATGAGCAGTTCTTC
CASSPGLLVDSYNEQFF
>NA|TRBJ1-1|TRBV5-1|15|NA
TGCGCCAGCAGCCGGGACTTACTCATGAACACTGAAGCTTTCTTT
CASSRDLLMNTEAFF
>NA|TRBJ1-3|TRBV5-4|15|NA
TGTGCCAGCAGCGACTACAGGGAAGCTGGAAACACCATATATTTT
CASSDYREAGNTIYF
>NA|TRBJ1-4|TRBV7-8|13|TRBD1
TGTGCCAGTACGGGACAGACTAATGAAAAACTGTTTTTT
CASTGQTNEKLFF
>NA|TRBJ1-3|TRBV9|16|NA
TGTGCCAGCAGCCCTCGGGAGACTTCCTCTGGAAACACCATATATTTT
CASSPRETSSGNTIYF
>NA|TRBJ2-4|TRBV5-1|16|NA
TGCGCCAGCAGCTTGGGGAGGGAATGGGCCAAAAACATTCAGTACTTC
CASSLGREWAKNIQYF
>NA|TRBJ2-2|TRBV9|16|TRBD2
TGTGCCAGCAGCGTGGGACTAGCGGGATTCACCGGGGAGCTGTTTTTT
CASSVGLAGFTGELFF
>NA|TRBJ2-2|TRBV11-1|14|TRBD1
TGTGCCAGCAGCTCACAGGGGGCCACCGGGGAGCTGTTTTTT
CASSSQGATGELFF
>few|TRBJ2-1|TRBV5-4|15|NA
TGTGCCAGCAGCCCAGGGGGGAGCTCCTACAATGAGCAGTTCTTC
CASSPGGSSYNEQFF
>NA|TRBJ1-1|TRBV13|13|TRBD1
TGTGCCAGCAGCTCGGGACAGTTTATCGAAGCTTTCTTT
CASSSGQFIEAFF
>NA|TRBJ2-7|TRBV6-1|15|TRBD1
TGTGCCAGCAGTGATGACCAGGGGGCTGACTACGAGCAGTACTTC
CASSDDQGADYEQYF
>NA|TRBJ1-4|TRBV5-1|16|NA
TGCGCCAGCAGCTTGGCCGGGCAGGGAGGTATGGAAAAACTGTTTTTT
CASSLAGQGGMEKLFF
>NA|TRBJ2-1|TRBV7-3|12|NA
TGTGCCAGCAGCCCCTCCGGCAATGAGCAGTTCTTC
CASSPSGNEQFF
>few|TRBJ1-4|TRBV7-9|15|TRBD1
TGTGCCAGCAGCTCCGACAGGGGGGTAGAGACAGGTCTGTTTTTT
CASSSDRGVETGLFF
>NA|TRBJ2-1|TRBV6-1|13|NA
TGTGCCAGCAGTCGAACGGGTTACAATGAGCAGTTCTTC
CASSRTGYNEQFF
>NA|TRBJ2-2|TRBV7-9|14|TRBD1
TGTGCCAGCAGCTTAGCAGGGGGCTTGGGGGAGCTGTTTTTT
CASSLAGGLGELFF
>few|TRBJ2-7|TRBV7-9|17|NA
TGTGCCAGCGCGTCAGGAACCGGTCTGGGTCAAGCCTACGAGCAGTACTTC
CASASGTGLGQAYEQYF
>NA|TRBJ2-1|TRBV19|15|NA
TGTGCCAGTAGTATGGGCAGCGGGCGGGGCCGTGAGCAGTTCTTC
CASSMGSGRGREQFF
>few|TRBJ1-2|TRBV2|14|TRBD1
TGTGCCAGCAGTGATAAGGGGGCCTTCTATGGCTACACCTTC
CASSDKGAFYGYTF
>NA|TRBJ2-2|TRBV19|15|NA
TGTGCCAGTAGTGCCGGGACAACGAACACCGGGGAGCTGTTTTTT
CASSAGTTNTGELFF
>NA|TRBJ2-2|TRBV6-6|15|TRBD2
TGTGCCAGCAAATTAGCGGGAGGGGACACCGGGGAGCTGTTTTTT
CASKLAGGDTGELFF
>NA|TRBJ1-5|TRBV4-2|16|TRBD1
TGTGCCAGCAGCTTTCGGGACAGCGCCCTAGAGAAGCCCCAGCATTTT
CASSFRDSALEKPQHF
>NA|TRBJ2-2|TRBV9|14|TRBD1
TGTGCCAGCAGCGTCTTCAGGGGGTCCGGGGAGCTGTTTTTT
CASSVFRGSGELFF